The rows below give T cell receptor beta chains drawn from one sample of a study of shared clonotypes between healthy human individuals. The method was immunoSEQ multiplex PCR; TCRdb's version includes in-frame clones alone and lacks a portion of them. The table lists 500,000 to 650,000 clones, roughly four fifths of them singletons, with about 11% in the top ten. Sequencing was done on a sample of PBMCs. All receptors derive from a woman in her 40s in good health. Some clones in this sample may be carry-over from other donors' samples. The CDR3 runs from the conserved cysteine through the conserved F or W. The order of the fields is V gene, D gene, J gene, clone size, CDR3 DNA, CDR3 protein. A D gene is named only where the DNA matches it firmly. Rows give clone size only sometimes, using once, few, many, or a class for an expanded clone.

TRBV28,-,TRBJ2-1,once,TGTGCCAGCAGCGTCCCCTTGGGGGCGGGTAATGAGCAGTTCTTC,CASSVPLGAGNEQFF
TRBV11-2,TRBD2,TRBJ2-2,-,TGTGCCAGCAGAGGACTAGCGGGGAGGCGCGGGGGGGAGCTGTTTTTT,CASRGLAGRRGGELFF
TRBV6-5,TRBD1,TRBJ1-5,-,TGTGCCAGCAGAGGCACAGGGGACCCCAATCAGCCCCAGCATTTT,CASRGTGDPNQPQHF
TRBV4-1,-,TRBJ2-7,once,TGCGCCAGCAGCCAAGAGGGGGGACTTAGGTACGAGCAGTACTTC,CASSQEGGLRYEQYF
TRBV27,TRBD1,TRBJ2-5,-,TGTGCCAGCAGTCGACAGGGGCGGGAGACCCAGTACTTC,CASSRQGRETQYF
TRBV7-3,TRBD2,TRBJ2-7,-,TGTGCCAGCAGCCGGGTCCGGGGGGACGAGCAGTACTTC,CASSRVRGDEQYF
TRBV19,TRBD2,TRBJ2-3,-,TGTGCCAGTAGTATCGCGCTAGCGGGAGGGGCAGATACGCAGTATTTT,CASSIALAGGADTQYF
TRBV29-1,TRBD1,TRBJ1-5,-,TGCAGCGTTGCGGTAGGGGGCGGCAATCAGCCCCAGCATTTT,CSVAVGGGNQPQHF
TRBV2,-,TRBJ2-5,-,TGTGCCAGCAGTGAAGCGTTGGCCAGACAAGAGACCCAGTACTTC,CASSEALARQETQYF
TRBV10-3,-,TRBJ2-5,many,TGTGCCATCAGTGAGTCGGGGGGAGTACAAGAGACCCAGTACTTC,CAISESGGVQETQYF
TRBV5-6,-,TRBJ1-2,-,TGTGCCAGCAGCCTCCATGGTGGGGCAGCCGCTAACTATGGCTACACCTTC,CASSLHGGAAANYGYTF
TRBV6-1,-,TRBJ1-1,-,TGTGCCAGCAATGCCCAGGTCTCTGAAGCTTTCTTT,CASNAQVSEAFF
TRBV10-3,TRBD1,TRBJ1-3,-,TGTGCCATCAGTACGACAGGGGGTGCTGGAAACACCATATATTTT,CAISTTGGAGNTIYF
TRBV5-5,TRBD1,TRBJ2-7,few,TGTGCCAGCAGCCCGGACAGGGGTTCCGAGTACTTC,CASSPDRGSEYF
TRBV30,-,TRBJ2-5,once,TGTGCCTGGAGTGTAGCAGGGCAAGAGACCCAGTACTTC,CAWSVAGQETQYF
TRBV30,-,TRBJ1-1,-,TGTGCCTGGAATCCAGGCTCCCTTGGGGCTTTCTTT,CAWNPGSLGAFF
TRBV30,-,TRBJ1-6,-,TGTGCCTGGAAGGACAAGAGCTCCTATAATTCACCCCTCCACTTT,CAWKDKSSYNSPLHF
TRBV7-9,TRBD2,TRBJ2-3,-,TGTGCCAGCAGCGACCCGACTAGCGGCCGAACAGATACGCAGTATTTT,CASSDPTSGRTDTQYF
TRBV11-2,-,TRBJ2-7,many,TGTGCCAGCAGCTTAGGGGGGGGCCTCTACGAGCAGTACTTC,CASSLGGGLYEQYF
TRBV6-1,TRBD1,TRBJ2-2,-,TGTGCCAGCAGTGGGGGGACAGGGGAGGCCACCGGGGAGCTGTTTTTT,CASSGGTGEATGELFF
TRBV19,-,TRBJ2-1,medium-sized,TGTGCCAGTAGTACGTTGCAGCAGAGCAATGAGCAGTTCTTC,CASSTLQQSNEQFF
TRBV10-3,-,TRBJ2-7,-,TGTGCCATCAGTGGAGGTGGAGCAAGGGTGCCCTACGAGCAGTACTTC,CAISGGGARVPYEQYF